This TCR beta chain was obtained from a study of graft-versus-host responses after intestinal transplantation. Per the germline V gene, CDR1 is MNHGY and CDR2 is SVAAGI. Trimming cost V 4 bases and J 10 bases, with 14 bases left between them. CDR3 size: 14 residues. Method: immunoSEQ multiplex PCR; TCRdb's copy keeps in-frame clones and lacks some. The sample carries under 50,000 clones, about 90% recorded once. The specimen was PBMCs, collected approximately 270 days after transplant. The receptor was isolated from a human patient who received an intestinal transplant, so some T cells may come from the graft donor. This chain connects TRBV6-9 to TRBJ1-6, with TRBD1 as a possible D gene (6 bases). CDR3 region: CASSSANRVSPLHF. The CDR3 DNA reads TGTGCCAGCAGTTCCGCGAACAGGGTCTCACCCCTCCACTTT.